The 22 T cell receptor beta chains listed next were all sequenced from one sample in a study of beta chain features in type 1 diabetes. Expressed TCRB transcripts were sequenced after all isolated RNA was converted to cDNA. Sequenced by immunoSEQ multiplex PCR; TCRdb stores in-frame clones only, minus some. The table has around 430,000 clones, 30% seen once. The sample was naive CD4+ T cells from blood. The receptors stem from a man between 18 and 35 years old in good health.

The chain carries TRBV7-9 and TRBJ2-3; the D call may be TRBD1 or TRBD2 (5 bases each). This CDR3 contains 18 residues. Per the germline V gene, CDR1 is SEHNR and CDR2 is FQNEAQ (reference sequence). Trimming left V 6 bases short and J 1 base short, with 23 bases between. Here the CDR3 DNA reads TGTGCCAGCAGATACAGCGGCGCAGGGTCGCGTGGCACAGATACGCAGTATTTT. This gives the protein CASRYSGAGSRGTDTQYF.

This clone was counted between two and nine times. The chain has TRBV4-1 and TRBJ2-5; 9 nucleotides agree with TRBD2. Germline assignment: CDR1 MGHRA and CDR2 YSYEKL. The CDR3 spans 16 residues. Trimming at V came to 8 bases and at J to 5 bases, leaving 15 bases not matched to a gene. The CDR3, as DNA: TGCGCCAGCCGCCCGGTGGGCGGGAGGGCCGGGGAGACCCAGTACTTC. It is translated as CASRPVGGRAGETQYF.

This clone was seen a handful of times. This chain connects TRBV7-2 to TRBJ2-4; TRBD1 matches 7 bases. This CDR3 is built from 15 residues. The germline V gene has CDR1 SGHTA and CDR2 FQGNSA. V trimming: 2 bases; J trimming: 5 bases; junction bases outside the gene matches: 6. For the CDR3, the DNA is TGTGCCAGCAGCTTAAGTACGGGACAGCAAAACATTCAGTACTTC. Its protein product is CASSLSTGQQNIQYF.

CDR3: CASSPTKIGRYEQFF. The CDR3 coding sequence is TGCGCCAGCAGCCCCACAAAAATAGGGAGATATGAGCAGTTCTTC. The chain carries TRBV4-3 and TRBJ2-1; D may be TRBD2 (5 bases). CDR3 size: 15 residues. Trimming removed 4 bases from V and 8 bases from J, with 18 bases in between. Germline values: CDR1 LGHNA, CDR2 YSLEER.

This clone was observed a handful of times. The chain couples TRBV28 to TRBJ2-1; 10 nucleotides match TRBD2. The CDR3 is made up of 16 amino acids. Germline V lookup: CDR1 MDHEN, CDR2 SYDVKM. After removal of 5 bases from V and 4 bases from J, the junction contained 8 bases not matched to a gene. CDR3 coding DNA: TGTGCCAGCAGTCCGTCTCGGACTAGCGGTTACAATGAGCAGTTCTTC. This codes for CASSPSRTSGYNEQFF. Full variable domain (rest looked up from reference TRBV28 and TRBJ2-1): DVKVTQSSRYLVKRTGEKVFLECVQDMDHENMFWYRQDPGLGLRLIYFSYDVKMKEKGDIPEGYSVSREKKERFSLILESASTNQTSMYLCASSPSRTSGYNEQFFGPGTRLTVL.

There are a few counts of this clone. The gene calls are TRBV5-4 and TRBJ2-3, with D unresolved. This CDR3 is 13 amino acids long. In germline, CDR1 is SGHNT, CDR2 YYREEE (reference sequence). V lost 0 bases, J lost 2 bases, and 4 bases lay in between. In DNA, the CDR3 is TGTGCCAGCAGCTTGGACGACACAGATACGCAGTATTTT. Translating it yields CASSLDDTDTQYF.

The chain couples TRBV10-3 to TRBJ1-4, with TRBD1 as a possible D gene (5 bases). Trimming stripped 5 bases from V and 5 bases from J, with 12 bases between. The CDR3 sequence is 14 residues long. The germline V gene encodes CDR1 ENHRY and CDR2 SYGVKD. The CDR3 DNA sequence: TGTGCCATCAGTCCTGGGGGTCTCAATGAAAAACTGTTTTTT. It translates to CAISPGGLNEKLFF.

J is TRBJ2-7 and V is TRBV6-1; D unresolved. Trimming cost V 7 bases and J 3 bases, with 13 bases left between them. The CDR3 sequence is 13 residues long. CDR1 MNHNS and CDR2 SASEGT come from the germline V gene. CDR3 loop: CASKSGPFYEQYF. The CDR3 bases are TGTGCCAGCAAGTCCGGGCCCTTCTACGAGCAGTACTTC.

This chain links TRBV4-3 with TRBJ2-1, with TRBD2 matching over 11 bases. CDR1 and CDR2 from the germline V gene are LGHNA and YSLEER. This CDR3 spans 16 amino acids. The V gene end was trimmed by 3 bases and the J gene end by 9 bases; junction bases not matched to a gene: 10. This CDR3 is CASSQSLAGGLAEQFF. The DNA for the CDR3 is TGCGCCAGCAGCCAGTCCCTAGCGGGAGGTCTTGCTGAGCAGTTCTTC.

The chain employs TRBV18 and TRBJ1-5; 7 bases line up with TRBD1. From germline, CDR1 is KGHSH and CDR2 LQKENI. The CDR3 extends over 16 amino acids. V dropped 0 bases and J dropped 0; count of bases not matched to a gene: 2. CDR3 nucleotide sequence: TGTGCCAGCTCACCACCGGGACAGAATAGCAATCAGCCCCAGCATTTT. Protein: CASSPPGQNSNQPQHF.

This clone has just a few counts. The V call is TRBV7-2, the J call TRBJ2-5; 7 nucleotides line up with TRBD2. V shed 2 bases and J 4 bases; nucleotides not matched to a gene: 1. In germline, CDR1 is SGHTA, CDR2 FQGNSA. The CDR3 is 13 residues long. The CDR3 nucleotides are TGTGCCAGCAGCTTAAGGACTAGAGAGACCCAGTACTTC. This codes for CASSLRTRETQYF.

The rearrangement joins TRBV19 to TRBJ1-1; 7 positions match TRBD1. CDR1 is LNHDA, CDR2 SQIVND, per germline (reference sequence). CDR3 length: 12 amino acids. V lost 4 bases, J lost 8 bases, and 4 bases stayed unmatched. The chain's CDR3 is CASSTAGGEAFF. For the CDR3, the DNA is TGTGCCAGTAGTACGGCAGGGGGAGAAGCTTTCTTT.

This clone occurred a few times. This sequence joins TRBV30 and TRBJ2-3; 13 positions match TRBD2. Trimming cost V 1 base and J 0 bases; bases outside gene matches: 10. This CDR3 contains 19 residues. Germline-derived CDR1 and CDR2 are GTSNPN and SVGIG (reference sequence). The CDR3 spells CAWSGTSGRKWGSTDTQYF. The DNA for the CDR3 is TGTGCCTGGAGTGGGACTAGCGGGAGAAAATGGGGGAGCACAGATACGCAGTATTTT.

V and J are TRBV6-5 and TRBJ1-4; D is unresolved. The V gene lost 10 bases and the J gene lost 7 bases, with 16 bases spanning the gap. CDR1 and CDR2 from the germline V gene are MNHEY and SVGAGI. The CDR3 runs 13 residues. The CDR3 is CATRWATSEKLFF. The DNA of the CDR3 is TGTGCCACCCGGTGGGCGACGAGTGAAAAACTGTTTTTT.

This sequence joins TRBV7-9 and TRBJ2-5; TRBD1 or TRBD2 may be the D gene (5 bases each). CDR1 SEHNR and CDR2 FQNEAQ come from the germline V gene (reference sequence). The CDR3 contains 14 residues. Trimming stripped 0 bases from V and 7 bases from J, with 12 bases between. The CDR3 here is CASSLAGERGTQYF. In DNA form, the CDR3 reads TGTGCCAGCAGCTTAGCAGGGGAGAGGGGGACCCAGTACTTC.

The CDR3, as DNA: TGTGCCAGCAGCAAATGGACAAAGCGGACTGAAGCTTTCTTT. Translating it yields CASSKWTKRTEAFF. The chain carries TRBV7-9 and TRBJ1-1, with D possibly being TRBD1 (5 bases). Deletions cut 5 bases from V and 5 bases from J, with 15 bases between. This CDR3 contains 14 residues. Looked up from germline, CDR1 is SEHNR and CDR2 is FQNEAQ (reference sequence). Full variable domain (remainder filled in from reference TRBV7-9 and TRBJ1-1): DTGVSQNPRHKITKRGQNVTFRCDPISEHNRLYWYRQTLGQGPEFLTYFQNEAQLEKSRLLSDRFSAERPKGSFSTLEIQRTEQGDSAMYLCASSKWTKRTEAFFGQGTRLTVV.

This clone was found once. The chain couples TRBV15 to TRBJ2-7; no definite D call. CDR3 length equals 12 residues. V lost 9 bases, J lost 6 bases, and 15 bases lay in between. The germline V gene encodes CDR1 LNHNV and CDR2 YYDKDF (reference sequence). CDR3 bases: TGTGCCACGAGTTCCCTCCTAGGCGAGCAGTACTTC. This sequence encodes CATSSLLGEQYF.

In its sample, this clone was seen a few times. V is TRBV10-3 and J is TRBJ2-2; tentatively, D is TRBD1 (6 bases). This CDR3 region has 13 residues. Germline V gene lookup returns CDR1 ENHRY and CDR2 SYGVKD. V was pared by 5 bases and J by 6 bases, with 10 bases between. The CDR3 is CAISYRVPGELFF. CDR3 in DNA: TGTGCCATCAGTTACAGGGTCCCCGGGGAGCTGTTTTTT.

The chain has TRBV5-1 and TRBJ1-2; TRBD1 matches at 10 bases. The V gene's germline CDR1 is SGHRS and CDR2 YFSETQ. Trimming took 0 bases from V and 3 from J; bases not matched to a gene: 2. The CDR3 consists of 15 residues. The CDR3 is CASSLETGGDYGYTF. The CDR3, as DNA: TGCGCCAGCAGCTTGGAGACAGGGGGCGACTATGGCTACACCTTC. Using reference TRBV5-1 and TRBJ1-2 for the parts outside the CDR3, the full variable domain is KAGVTQTPRYLIKTRGQQVTLSCSPISGHRSVSWYQQTPGQGLQFLFEYFSETQRNKGNFPGRFSGRQFSNSRSEMNVSTLELGDSALYLCASSLETGGDYGYTFGSGTRLTVV.

V is TRBV7-8 and J is TRBJ2-4, with D possibly matching TRBD1 (6 bases). Germline V gene lookup returns CDR1 SGHVS and CDR2 FQNEAQ. This CDR3 is 11 amino acids long. Trimming took off 6 bases at V and 8 bases at J, with 8 bases between the two ends. The CDR3 nucleotides are TGTGCCAGCAGTCAGGGGTACATTCAGTACTTC. Its translation: CASSQGYIQYF.

The chain joins TRBV4-1 to TRBJ1-4; a weak D match, TRBD1 (6 bases). Germline CDR1 reads MGHRA; CDR2 reads YSYEKL. The CDR3 totals 13 residues. With 5 bases removed from V and 7 bases from J, the gap between germline ends came to 11 bases. The CDR3 nucleotides are TGCGCCAGCAGCTTAGGACAGCGTGAAAAACTGTTTTTT. It translates to CASSLGQREKLFF.

Remarks on this clone: Other nucleotide sequences from this sample produce the same CDR3. The gene calls are TRBV29-1 and TRBJ2-7; 7 bases fit TRBD1. The V gene end was trimmed by 6 bases and the J gene end by 1 base; junction bases not matched to a gene: 6. The CDR3 extends over 13 amino acids. The germline gives CDR1 SQVTM, CDR2 ANQGSEA. The CDR3 DNA reads as TGCAGCGTGCGGACAGGCCCATCCTACGAGCAGTACTTC. This sequence encodes CSVRTGPSYEQYF.